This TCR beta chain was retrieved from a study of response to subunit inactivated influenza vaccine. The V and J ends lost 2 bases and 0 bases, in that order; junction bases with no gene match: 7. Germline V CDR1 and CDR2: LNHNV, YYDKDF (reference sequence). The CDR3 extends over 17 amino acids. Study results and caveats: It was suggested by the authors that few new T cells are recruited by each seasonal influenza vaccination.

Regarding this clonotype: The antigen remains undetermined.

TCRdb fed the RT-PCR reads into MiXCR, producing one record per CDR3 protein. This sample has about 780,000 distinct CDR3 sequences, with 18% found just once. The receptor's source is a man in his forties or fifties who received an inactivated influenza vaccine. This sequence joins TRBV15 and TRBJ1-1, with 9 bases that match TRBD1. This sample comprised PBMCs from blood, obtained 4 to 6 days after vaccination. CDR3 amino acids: CATSRLLTGGMNTEAFF. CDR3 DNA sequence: TGTGCCACCAGCAGATTACTGACAGGGGGTATGAACACTGAAGCTTTCTTT.